This record looks at one T cell receptor (beta chain) sequence and its context. This sample stems from a study of T cells in localized non-small cell lung cancer. Using immunoSEQ multiplex PCR, the repertoire was profiled, and TCRdb retains in-frame clones only, with some absent. The sample shows 12,000 or so clones, about 83% of them seen only once. Trimming at V came to 2 bases and at J to 2 bases, leaving 3 bases not matched to a gene. This CDR3 is built from 16 residues. From germline, CDR1 is GTSNPN and CDR2 SVGIG (reference sequence). The sample consisted of peripheral blood, taken before any cancer treatment. The TCR comes from a male donor at least 60 years old with stage I lung adenocarcinoma. The chain links TRBV30 to TRBJ2-6; 10 bases match TRBD1. The CDR3 region has the DNA TGTGCCTGGAGTTCCGGGACAGGGGCTGGGGCCAACGTCCTGACTTTC. Translation: CAWSSGTGAGANVLTF. Full variable domain (remainder filled in from reference TRBV30 and TRBJ2-6): SQTIHQWPATLVQPVGSPLSLECTVEGTSNPNLYWYRQAAGRGLQLLFYSVGIGQISSEVPQNLSASRPQDRQFILSSKKLLLSDSGFYLCAWSSGTGAGANVLTFGAGSRLTVL.